This TCR beta chain derives from a study of shared clonotypes between healthy human individuals. Using immunoSEQ multiplex PCR, the repertoire was profiled, and TCRdb retains in-frame clones only, with some absent. The sample records roughly 1 million clones, 75% to 85% being singletons. Trimming pared 5 bases from V and 5 bases from J, leaving 15 bases between. This CDR3 comprises 14 residues. CDR1 is MNHNS, CDR2 SASEGT, per germline. The rearrangement links TRBV6-1 to TRBJ2-5; possibly TRBD1 for D (6 bases). The source of this sequence is a man between 18 and 35 years old in good health. Some clones in this sample may be carry-over from other donors' samples. The specimen sequenced was memory CD4+ T cells from PBMCs. As to subset: CD45RA-negative fraction. The CDR3 reads CASSNRQVLETQYF. In nucleotides, the CDR3 is TGTGCCAGCAGTAACCGACAGGTTTTGGAGACCCAGTACTTC.